Listed below are T cell receptor beta chains from one sample, sequenced in a study of blood T cell repertoires in COVID-19. Sequencing was performed with immunoSEQ multiplex PCR; in TCRdb, only in-frame clones are kept and a portion is missing. The sample has a few hundred thousand clones, 89% seen once. The sample comprised peripheral blood. These receptors all come from a man between 18 and 29 years old who had recovered from COVID-19. CDR3s include the opening cysteine and the closing phenylalanine or tryptophan. Each record gives: J gene, V gene, clone size, D gene, CDR3 protein, CDR3 DNA. D genes are given only for firm matches. The listing skips clone size in some rows; elsewhere it reads once, few, many or a size class.

J: TRBJ2-1
V: TRBV4-1
size: -
D: TRBD1
CDR3: CASSQGGGGSTYNEQFF
DNA: TGCGCCAGCAGCCAAGGAGGGGGCGGGTCGACCTACAATGAGCAGTTCTTC

J: TRBJ1-2
V: TRBV12-3/TRBV12-4
size: -
D: -
CDR3: CASSFVQYGYTF
DNA: TGTGCCAGCAGTTTTGTTCAGTATGGCTACACCTTC

J: TRBJ1-3
V: TRBV5-1
size: -
D: TRBD1
CDR3: CASSLWTGQSGNTIYF
DNA: TGCGCCAGCAGCCTATGGACAGGGCAGAGTGGAAACACCATATATTTT

J: TRBJ1-1
V: TRBV6-5
size: -
D: TRBD1
CDR3: CASTQGNPEAFF
DNA: TGTGCCAGCACACAGGGGAACCCTGAAGCTTTCTTT

J: TRBJ2-2
V: TRBV3-1/TRBV3-2
size: -
D: TRBD2
CDR3: CASSQASGSRTGELFF
DNA: TGTGCCAGCAGCCAAGCTAGCGGGAGTCGCACCGGGGAGCTGTTTTTT

J: TRBJ2-1
V: TRBV18
size: -
D: TRBD2
CDR3: CASSPGLAGVGSEQFF
DNA: TGTGCCAGCTCACCGGGACTAGCGGGAGTTGGTAGTGAGCAGTTCTTC

J: TRBJ1-1
V: TRBV29-1
size: -
D: -
CDR3: CSANTGRGVNTEAFF
DNA: TGCAGCGCTAACACAGGGAGAGGAGTGAACACTGAAGCTTTCTTT

J: TRBJ1-1
V: TRBV29-1
size: -
D: TRBD1
CDR3: CSVEVRGRSTEAFF
DNA: TGCAGCGTTGAAGTCAGGGGGCGAAGCACTGAAGCTTTCTTT

J: TRBJ1-5
V: TRBV6-1
size: -
D: -
CDR3: CASSEPNSGGQPQHF
DNA: TGTGCCAGCAGTGAACCAAACTCGGGAGGACAGCCCCAGCATTTT

J: TRBJ1-3
V: TRBV9
size: -
D: -
CDR3: CASSQGSSGNTIYF
DNA: TGTGCCAGCAGTCAGGGGAGCTCTGGAAACACCATATATTTT

J: TRBJ2-5
V: TRBV5-4
size: -
D: -
CDR3: CASSPTGETQYF
DNA: TGTGCCAGCAGCCCAACGGGAGAGACCCAGTACTTC

J: TRBJ1-5
V: TRBV7-8
size: once
D: TRBD1
CDR3: CASSGLGQGIVGNQPQHF
DNA: TGTGCCAGCAGCGGGCTAGGACAGGGCATAGTTGGCAATCAGCCCCAGCATTTT

J: TRBJ2-5
V: TRBV5-1
size: -
D: TRBD2
CDR3: CASSLVPYAGAGETQYF
DNA: TGCGCCAGCAGCTTGGTGCCCTACGCGGGAGCGGGAGAGACCCAGTACTTC

J: TRBJ1-2
V: TRBV18
size: -
D: -
CDR3: CASSPPYGSQGKYGYTF
DNA: TGTGCCAGCTCACCACCTTACGGCAGCCAGGGGAAATATGGCTACACCTTC

J: TRBJ1-2
V: TRBV4-3
size: -
D: -
CDR3: CASSQDMEPYGYTF
DNA: TGCGCCAGCAGCCAAGATATGGAGCCCTATGGCTACACCTTC

J: TRBJ1-5
V: TRBV19
size: -
D: -
CDR3: CASRGAGRSNQPQHF
DNA: TGTGCCAGTAGAGGGGCAGGACGGAGCAATCAGCCCCAGCATTTT

J: TRBJ1-2
V: TRBV7-9
size: -
D: TRBD1
CDR3: CASSLRDRGLGGYTF
DNA: TGTGCCAGCAGCTTAAGGGACAGGGGGCTCGGTGGCTACACCTTC

J: TRBJ2-6
V: TRBV5-4
size: -
D: -
CDR3: CASSFGRFSGANVLTF
DNA: TGTGCCAGCAGCTTTGGCAGGTTCTCTGGGGCCAACGTCCTGACTTTC

J: TRBJ1-1
V: TRBV28
size: once
D: -
CDR3: CASSLGRDTEAFF
DNA: TGTGCCAGCAGTTTAGGGCGGGACACTGAAGCTTTCTTT

J: TRBJ2-7
V: TRBV5-1
size: -
D: -
CDR3: CASSSGIGYEQYF
DNA: TGCGCCAGCAGCTCAGGGATCGGATACGAGCAGTACTTC

J: TRBJ2-1
V: TRBV5-1
size: -
D: TRBD2
CDR3: CASSDLAGYEQFF
DNA: TGCGCCAGCAGCGATCTAGCGGGCTATGAGCAGTTCTTC

J: TRBJ2-1
V: TRBV7-2
size: -
D: TRBD2
CDR3: CASSLIAGALLRNEQFF
DNA: TGTGCCAGCAGCTTAATAGCGGGAGCCCTCTTGCGCAATGAGCAGTTCTTC

J: TRBJ2-3
V: TRBV7-2
size: once
D: TRBD1
CDR3: CASSPGQGKGDTQYF
DNA: TGTGCCAGCAGCCCTGGACAGGGGAAGGGAGATACGCAGTATTTT

J: TRBJ2-7
V: TRBV12-3/TRBV12-4
size: -
D: -
CDR3: CASSLQGIEQYF
DNA: TGTGCCAGCAGTTTACAGGGGATCGAGCAGTACTTC

J: TRBJ2-7
V: TRBV5-1
size: -
D: -
CDR3: CASSLVRDTSSYEQYF
DNA: TGCGCCAGCAGCCTGGTCCGCGACACCAGCTCCTACGAGCAGTACTTC

J: TRBJ2-5
V: TRBV9
size: -
D: -
CDR3: CASSPTGSGRQETQYF
DNA: TGTGCCAGCAGCCCGACAGGGAGCGGGAGACAGGAGACCCAGTACTTC

J: TRBJ1-5
V: TRBV5-4
size: -
D: -
CDR3: CASSLQGSSNQPQHF
DNA: TGTGCCAGCAGCTTACAGGGATCCAGCAATCAGCCCCAGCATTTT

J: TRBJ1-3
V: TRBV5-6
size: -
D: -
CDR3: CASSFTDTGNTIYF
DNA: TGTGCCAGCAGCTTTACTGACACTGGAAACACCATATATTTT

J: TRBJ1-3
V: TRBV11-2
size: -
D: -
CDR3: CASSSEDSLGNTIYF
DNA: TGTGCCAGCAGCTCAGAAGACAGCCTTGGAAACACCATATATTTT

J: TRBJ1-1
V: TRBV11-1
size: -
D: -
CDR3: CASSLEGVPEAFF
DNA: TGTGCCAGCAGCTTAGAGGGGGTGCCTGAAGCTTTCTTT

J: TRBJ1-6
V: TRBV4-2
size: -
D: -
CDR3: CASSQDSGDSPLHF
DNA: TGTGCCAGCAGCCAAGATTCTGGAGATTCACCCCTCCACTTT

J: TRBJ2-7
V: TRBV2
size: once
D: TRBD2
CDR3: CASSGTSLLGEQYF
DNA: TGTGCCAGCAGCGGGACTAGTCTCCTGGGCGAGCAGTACTTC

J: TRBJ2-7
V: TRBV5-4
size: -
D: TRBD1
CDR3: CASSPGQGASYEQYF
DNA: TGTGCCAGCAGCCCGGGACAGGGGGCCAGCTACGAGCAGTACTTC

J: TRBJ2-3
V: TRBV7-9
size: -
D: TRBD1
CDR3: CASSSPRQGPTDTQYF
DNA: TGTGCCAGCAGCTCCCCTCGACAGGGCCCCACAGATACGCAGTATTTT

J: TRBJ1-4
V: TRBV4-1
size: -
D: -
CDR3: CASSQDFGQTNEKLFF
DNA: TGCGCCAGCAGCCAAGATTTTGGACAGACTAATGAAAAACTGTTTTTT

J: TRBJ1-1
V: TRBV7-9
size: -
D: -
CDR3: CASLAGTEAFF
DNA: TGTGCCAGTCTGGCCGGGACAGAAGCTTTCTTT

J: TRBJ2-7
V: TRBV6-1
size: -
D: -
CDR3: CASSEDRFSYEQYF
DNA: TGTGCCAGCAGTGAGGACAGATTTTCCTACGAGCAGTACTTC

J: TRBJ2-7
V: TRBV9
size: -
D: -
CDR3: CASSVSGALDEQYF
DNA: TGTGCCAGCAGCGTATCAGGGGCGCTGGACGAGCAGTACTTC

J: TRBJ2-7
V: TRBV9
size: -
D: TRBD2
CDR3: CASSLGLAYEQYF
DNA: TGTGCCAGCAGCCTCGGACTAGCCTACGAGCAGTACTTC

J: TRBJ1-5
V: TRBV30
size: -
D: -
CDR3: CAWSLVRVSQPQHF
DNA: TGTGCCTGGAGCCTCGTGAGGGTTAGCCAGCCCCAGCATTTT

J: TRBJ1-1
V: TRBV3-1/TRBV3-2
size: -
D: -
CDR3: CASSKPGLGKTEAFF
DNA: TGTGCCAGCAGCAAACCGGGACTGGGAAAGACTGAAGCTTTCTTT

J: TRBJ1-6
V: TRBV6-1
size: -
D: TRBD1
CDR3: CASSTGGSSPLHF
DNA: TGTGCCAGCAGTACAGGGGGTAGCTCACCCCTCCACTTT

J: TRBJ1-2
V: TRBV27
size: once
D: -
CDR3: CASSSGGYGYTF
DNA: TGTGCCAGCAGTTCTGGAGGTTATGGCTACACCTTC

J: TRBJ1-1
V: TRBV10-3
size: -
D: -
CDR3: CAAGRTEAFF
DNA: TGTGCGGCGGGGAGGACTGAAGCTTTCTTT

J: TRBJ2-7
V: TRBV4-1
size: -
D: TRBD2
CDR3: CASSQAGGEQYF
DNA: TGCGCCAGCAGCCAAGCGGGGGGGGAGCAGTACTTC

J: TRBJ2-7
V: TRBV27
size: once
D: TRBD2
CDR3: CASRGLAGLGAYEQYF
DNA: TGTGCCAGCAGAGGGCTAGCGGGACTAGGGGCCTACGAGCAGTACTTC

J: TRBJ2-1
V: TRBV5-1
size: -
D: TRBD1
CDR3: CASSLEGTANNEQFF
DNA: TGCGCCAGCAGCTTGGAAGGGACAGCCAACAATGAGCAGTTCTTC

J: TRBJ2-1
V: TRBV10-3
size: -
D: -
CDR3: CAIRKDGGEQFF
DNA: TGTGCCATCAGGAAGGATGGAGGTGAGCAGTTCTTC

J: TRBJ1-1
V: TRBV19
size: -
D: -
CDR3: CASSISRDTEAFF
DNA: TGTGCCAGTAGTATAAGCAGGGACACTGAAGCTTTCTTT

J: TRBJ1-1
V: TRBV7-9
size: -
D: -
CDR3: CASSPGQFMNTEAFF
DNA: TGTGCCAGCAGCCCCGGACAATTCATGAACACTGAAGCTTTCTTT

J: TRBJ1-5
V: TRBV6-6
size: -
D: TRBD1
CDR3: CASRKGQDNQPQHF
DNA: TGTGCCAGCAGAAAGGGACAGGACAATCAGCCCCAGCATTTT

J: TRBJ2-2
V: TRBV19
size: -
D: -
CDR3: CASSGTPNTGELFF
DNA: TGTGCCAGTAGTGGGACACCGAACACCGGGGAGCTGTTTTTT

J: TRBJ2-1
V: TRBV27
size: -
D: TRBD1
CDR3: CASSLGTANYNEQFF
DNA: TGTGCCAGCAGTTTAGGGACAGCGAACTACAATGAGCAGTTCTTC

J: TRBJ2-2
V: TRBV21-1
size: many
D: -
CDR3: CASSRVGATGELFF
DNA: TGTGCCAGCAGCAGAGTAGGGGCCACCGGGGAGCTGTTTTTT